This T cell receptor (beta chain) was identified in a study of T cells in Graves' hyperthyroidism and ophthalmopathy. Germline V CDR1 and CDR2: SNHLY, FYNNEI. Trimming cost V 5 bases and J 4 bases, with 17 bases left between them. The CDR3 is made up of 15 amino acids. The CDR3 regions of TCR beta were amplified from RNA transcripts. The study used the HTBI primer set for a first-round RT-PCR of the TCR CDR3. MiXCR, applied by TCRdb to the multiplex PCR reads, yields one record per CDR3 protein. This table has 500,000 to 650,000 distinct CDR3 sequences, about 46% appearing once. This chain uses TRBV2 with TRBJ2-5; no clear D. Material: peripheral blood or thyroid tissue (not recorded which). This sequence originates from an adult woman with Graves' disease, either hyperthyroidism or ophthalmopathy (not recorded which). This CDR3 is CASSTYELKGETQYF. The DNA for the CDR3 is TGTGCCAGCAGTACATATGAGTTAAAGGGAGAGACCCAGTACTTC. Using reference TRBV2 and TRBJ2-5 for the parts outside the CDR3, the full variable domain is EPEVTQTPSHQVTQMGQEVILRCVPISNHLYFYWYRQILGQKVEFLVSFYNNEISEKSEIFDDQFSVERPDGSNFTLKIRSTKLEDSAMYFCASSTYELKGETQYFGPGTRLLVL.